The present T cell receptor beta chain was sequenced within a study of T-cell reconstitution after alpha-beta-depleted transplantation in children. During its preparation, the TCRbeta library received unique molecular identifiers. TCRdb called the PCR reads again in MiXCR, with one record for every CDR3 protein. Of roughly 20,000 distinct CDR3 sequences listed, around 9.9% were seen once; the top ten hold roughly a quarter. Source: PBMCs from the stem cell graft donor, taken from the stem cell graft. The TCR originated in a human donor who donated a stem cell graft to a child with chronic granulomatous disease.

The CDR3, as DNA: TGTGCCAGCAGCTCCGGGTTCCTCACCGGGGAGCTGTTTTTT. This encodes CASSSGFLTGELFF. The genes are TRBV5-5 and TRBJ2-2, with D hard to call. The CDR3 sequence is 14 residues long. Germline V lookup: CDR1 SGHKS, CDR2 YYEKEE (reference sequence). V was clipped by 3 bases and J by 4 bases, with 10 bases between them.